Presented here are 24 T cell receptor beta chains from one specimen sequenced in a study of cytomegalovirus exposure and HLA in healthy donors. It was with 60 Vbeta and 13 Jbeta primers that the PCR ran. The table came from immunoSEQ multiplex PCR; TCRdb's copy has only in-frame clones and leaves some out. Here the sample table reports roughly 80,000 clones. Sequencing used PBMCs. All receptors derive from a woman in her twenties or thirties in good health and CMV-seronegative.

This chain connects TRBV15 to TRBJ1-5; perhaps TRBD1 as D (5 bases). Trimming removed 0 bases at V and 3 bases at J, with 12 bases between. Germline V gene sequence: CDR1 LNHNV, CDR2 YYDKDF (reference sequence). The CDR3 totals 16 residues. The DNA of the CDR3 is TGTGCCACCAGCAGAGAAAAGGCAGGGTACAATCAGCCCCAGCATTTT. Its translation: CATSREKAGYNQPQHF.

The chain is built from TRBV19 and TRBJ1-5; D is ambiguous. The germline gives CDR1 LNHDA, CDR2 SQIVND (reference sequence). The CDR3 is made up of 14 amino acids. V was pared by 10 bases and J by 2 bases, with 15 bases between. The CDR3 sequence: CATHVSGGNQPQHF. CDR3 DNA: TGTGCCACCCACGTTTCGGGTGGCAATCAGCCCCAGCATTTT. Filled out from reference TRBV19 and TRBJ1-5, the complete variable domain reads DGGITQSPKYLFRKEGQNVTLSCEQNLNHDAMYWYRQDPGQGLRLIYYSQIVNDFQKGDIAEGYSVSREKKESFPLTVTSAQKNPTAFYLCATHVSGGNQPQHFGDGTRLSIL.

The chain has TRBV18 and TRBJ2-3, with D possibly matching TRBD2 (6 bases). This CDR3 is 16 amino acids long. Trimming removed 0 bases at V and 0 bases at J, with 10 bases between. The V gene's germline CDR1 is KGHSH and CDR2 LQKENI. CDR3 DNA sequence: TGTGCCAGCTCACCACCGTCGGGAGCAAGCACAGATACGCAGTATTTT. As protein: CASSPPSGASTDTQYF. The whole variable domain, filled in from reference TRBV18 and TRBJ2-3, reads NAGVMQNPRHLVRRRGQEARLRCSPMKGHSHVYWYRQLPEEGLKFMVYLQKENIIDESGMPKERFSAEFPKEGPSILRIQQVVRGDSAAYFCASSPPSGASTDTQYFGPGTRLTVL.

This chain connects TRBV5-1 to TRBJ2-5; TRBD1 is a possible D gene (7 bases). CDR1 and CDR2 from the germline V gene are SGHRS and YFSETQ. V was shortened by 4 bases and J by 4 bases, with 23 bases between the two germline ends. This CDR3 contains 17 residues. CDR3 amino acids: CASSVGAGGIGRETQYF. The CDR3 coding sequence is TGCGCCAGCAGCGTGGGGGCAGGGGGGATAGGCCGAGAGACCCAGTACTTC.

The CDR3 here is CASSLGLAGGQETQYF. The CDR3 nucleotides read TGTGCCAGCAGCTTGGGACTAGCGGGGGGTCAAGAGACCCAGTACTTC. This chain connects TRBV7-2 to TRBJ2-5; TRBD2 matches at 15 bases. Germline V CDR1 and CDR2: SGHTA, FQGNSA. J gave up 2 bases and V 3 bases, and 1 base lay outside the gene matches. This CDR3 has 16 amino acids.

This rearrangement joins TRBV25-1 to TRBJ2-7, with TRBD1 matching over 9 bases. Germline values: CDR1 MGHDK, CDR2 SYGVNS. This CDR3 has 14 amino acids. The V segment lost 6 bases and the J segment 2 bases; nucleotides outside the gene matches: 5. DNA of the CDR3: TGTGCCAGCAGCCCGGGACAGGGTGCCTACGAGCAGTACTTC. It specifies CASSPGQGAYEQYF.

The gene calls are TRBV29-1 and TRBJ1-1; D may be TRBD1 (5 bases). Trimming removed 6 bases from V and 0 bases from J, with 8 bases in between. Germline CDR1 reads SQVTM; CDR2 reads ANQGSEA. The CDR3 has 12 amino acids. The CDR3, as DNA: TGCAGCGTCAGGGCCATGAACACTGAAGCTTTCTTT. Translated, it gives CSVRAMNTEAFF.

The CDR3 is CASTNHFRDSHTEAFF. The DNA for the CDR3 is TGTGCCAGCACCAACCACTTCCGGGACTCCCACACTGAAGCTTTCTTT. V usage is TRBV7-9 and J usage is TRBJ1-1, with a weak D call TRBD1 (5 bases). V was cut by 7 bases and J by 3 bases, with 21 bases left in between. Germline V CDR1 and CDR2: SEHNR, FQNEAQ (reference sequence). The CDR3 totals 16 residues.

Of note for this clone: One end of the junction does not line up with germline, which may come from a read error. This chain joins TRBV30 and TRBJ1-2, with TRBD1 matching over 12 bases. Germline loops: CDR1 GTSNPN, CDR2 SVGIG (reference sequence). The CDR3 totals 15 residues. The CDR3 bases are TGTGCCGGGAGTTCGGGACAGGGGGCAATCAGTGGCTACACCTTC. It specifies CAGSSGQGAISGYTF. The entire variable domain, with the rest obtained from reference TRBV30 and TRBJ1-2, is as follows: SQTIHQWPATLVQPVGSPLSLECTVEGTSNPNLYWYRQAAGRGLQLLFYSVGIGQISSEVPQNLSASRPQDRQFILSSKKLLLSDSGFYLCAGSSGQGAISGYTFGSGTRLTVV.

The chain recombines TRBV29-1 with TRBJ1-4; no reliable D call. Per germline, CDR1 SQVTM and CDR2 ANQGSEA. This CDR3 has 12 residues. Trimming took 4 bases from V and 8 from J, leaving 11 bases between them. CDR3 loop: CSVVVPGEKLFF. For the CDR3, the DNA is TGCAGCGTTGTTGTGCCGGGGGAAAAACTGTTTTTT.

The chain uses TRBV30 and TRBJ1-2; TRBD1 is a possible D gene (5 bases). This CDR3 is built from 13 residues. Trimming removed 5 bases at V and 7 bases at J, with 17 bases between. Germline values: CDR1 GTSNPN, CDR2 SVGIG (reference sequence). The CDR3 loop is CAWSLLQGGGYTF. DNA of the CDR3: TGTGCCTGGTCGTTACTTCAGGGTGGTGGCTACACCTTC.

V is TRBV6-1 and J is TRBJ1-6; D is unclear. The CDR3 is made up of 18 amino acids. V lost 4 bases, J lost 0 bases, and 16 bases lay in between. Per germline, CDR1 MNHNS and CDR2 SASEGT. This CDR3 reads CASSAFWTGSSYNSPLHF. The CDR3 DNA is TGTGCCAGCAGTGCTTTCTGGACTGGAAGCTCCTATAATTCACCCCTCCACTTT.

V usage is TRBV6-5 and J usage is TRBJ1-1; the D gene is possibly TRBD1 (5 bases). V shed 2 bases and J shed 1 base, with 11 bases lying between them. Germline assignment: CDR1 MNHEY and CDR2 SVGAGI. The CDR3 sequence is 15 residues long. The CDR3 here is CASSYGRGGNTEAFF. The CDR3 region has the DNA TGTGCCAGCAGTTACGGTAGGGGAGGGAACACTGAAGCTTTCTTT.

The rearrangement joins TRBV5-1 to TRBJ2-1; TRBD2 is a possible D gene (6 bases). This CDR3 region has 15 residues. V was shortened by 2 bases and J by 1 base, with 10 bases between the two germline ends. Germline CDR1 is SGHRS and CDR2 is YFSETQ. The CDR3 sequence: CASSFPRGSYNEQFF. CDR3 nucleotide sequence: TGCGCCAGCAGCTTCCCTCGGGGGTCCTACAATGAGCAGTTCTTC.

The rearrangement joins TRBV28 to TRBJ1-5; possibly TRBD1 for D (6 bases). Germline V CDR1 and CDR2: MDHEN, SYDVKM. Trimming stripped 1 base from V and 6 bases from J, with 7 bases between. This CDR3 comprises 13 residues. The CDR3 protein is CASSLLGAQPQHF. CDR3 bases: TGTGCCAGCAGTTTATTGGGGGCTCAGCCCCAGCATTTT. Full variable domain (missing parts from reference TRBV28 and TRBJ1-5): DVKVTQSSRYLVKRTGEKVFLECVQDMDHENMFWYRQDPGLGLRLIYFSYDVKMKEKGDIPEGYSVSREKKERFSLILESASTNQTSMYLCASSLLGAQPQHFGDGTRLSIL.

The chain recombines TRBV29-1 with TRBJ2-1; TRBD1 might be the D (7 bases). Trimming took off 7 bases at V and 1 base at J, with 11 bases between the two ends. In germline, CDR1 is SQVTM, CDR2 ANQGSEA. CDR3 length: 13 amino acids. The CDR3, as DNA: TGCAGCGCGGGGGACAGTTCCTACAATGAGCAGTTCTTC. Translation: CSAGDSSYNEQFF.

The chain couples TRBV2 to TRBJ1-2, with 10 bases aligning to TRBD1. This CDR3 spans 15 amino acids. Germline CDR1 and CDR2: SNHLY and FYNNEI. Germline trimming cut 6 bases from V and 0 bases from J; bases unmatched to any gene: 4. This CDR3 is CASSHGQGANYGYTF. In DNA form, the CDR3 reads TGTGCCAGCAGCCACGGACAGGGGGCTAACTATGGCTACACCTTC.

The DNA for the CDR3 is TGTGCCAGCAGCTCGCTGGAGCACGACAATGAGCAGTTCTTC. Translated, it gives CASSSLEHDNEQFF. The rearrangement uses TRBV11-2 and TRBJ2-1; no firm D call. V lost 4 bases, J lost 5 bases, and 12 bases lay in between. The CDR3 extends over 14 amino acids. The germline gives CDR1 SGHAT, CDR2 FQNNGV.

V is TRBV6-6 and J is TRBJ2-7; D uncertain. Per germline, CDR1 MNHNY and CDR2 SVGAGI (reference sequence). The CDR3 extends over 11 amino acids. Trimming left V 6 bases short and J 2 bases short, with 5 bases between. The CDR3 DNA reads as TGTGCCAGCAGCTCCGCCTACGAGCAGTACTTC. The encoded protein is CASSSAYEQYF.

This rearrangement joins TRBV5-5 to TRBJ2-2; TRBD1 matches at 7 bases. After removal of 2 bases from V and 3 bases from J, the junction contained 4 bases not matched to a gene. The germline V gene has CDR1 SGHKS and CDR2 YYEKEE (reference sequence). The CDR3 spans 15 residues. In nucleotides, the CDR3 is TGTGCCAGCAGCTTACAGGGGTGGGACACCGGGGAGCTGTTTTTT. Protein product: CASSLQGWDTGELFF.

The chain carries TRBV19 and TRBJ2-7; D is possibly TRBD2 (6 bases). This CDR3 has 15 amino acids. The germline V and J ends were trimmed by 5 bases and 7 bases, with 21 bases remaining between them. Germline V lookup: CDR1 LNHDA, CDR2 SQIVND (reference sequence). In DNA form, the CDR3 reads TGTGCCAGTAGTCCCTCTAGCGAAACCTGGAGGGAGCAGTACTTC. Translating gives CASSPSSETWREQYF.

This chain joins TRBV4-1 and TRBJ1-2, with D unclear. V lost 1 base, J lost 4 bases, and 7 bases lay in between. Germline V gene sequence: CDR1 MGHRA, CDR2 YSYEKL. The CDR3 has 13 amino acids. For the CDR3, the DNA is TGCGCCAGCAGCCAAGGAACAGCCTATGGCTACACCTTC. Translation gives CASSQGTAYGYTF.

The gene calls are TRBV7-8 and TRBJ2-5; D is possibly TRBD2 (6 bases). Germline V gene data show CDR1 as SGHVS and CDR2 as FQNEAQ. V shed 1 base and J shed 0 bases, with 18 bases lying between them. The CDR3 has 18 residues. The CDR3 DNA sequence: TGTGCCAGCAGCTTAGGAGTGGCCGGAGGGTCTTACCAAGAGACCCAGTACTTC. This sequence encodes CASSLGVAGGSYQETQYF.

As for this clone: Other DNA sequences in the same sample also yield this CDR3. The V and J genes are TRBV20-1 and TRBJ1-1; no clear D. CDR3 length: 11 amino acids. V lost 1 base and J 7 bases, leaving 7 bases between the germline ends. CDR1 and CDR2 from the germline V gene are DFQATT and SNEGSKA (reference sequence). This CDR3 reads CSARGLFEAFF. Here the CDR3 DNA reads TGCAGTGCTAGAGGTCTGTTTGAAGCTTTCTTT.